The 10 T cell receptor beta chains presented below share a single source sample, sequenced in a study of post-analysis software for immune sequencing data. Points from the study as a whole: Five or six TRBV segments appeared more often in patients than in controls, and TRBV5-6, TRBV5-1 and TRBV20-1 were among these.

For these TCRs, the target antigens are not known. TCR beta cDNA libraries included unique molecular identifiers. MiXCR, run by TCRdb on the PCR reads, gives a single entry per CDR3 protein. In the table there are fewer than 700,000 distinct CDR3 sequences, 44% of which are singletons. The specimen sequenced was blood. The receptor set was obtained from a girl aged 10 to 17 with multiple sclerosis.

This chain's CDR3 is CASSRNTILGTEAFF. In DNA, the CDR3 is TGTGCCAGCAGTCGTAACACAATTTTGGGCACTGAAGCTTTCTTT. The chain recombines TRBV27 with TRBJ1-1, with unresolved D. Trimming cost V 5 bases and J 4 bases, with 17 bases left between them. CDR1 is MNHEY, CDR2 SMNVEV, per germline (reference sequence). The CDR3 runs 15 residues.

The genes are TRBV28 and TRBJ2-7; 8 bases are shared with TRBD1. This CDR3 spans 15 amino acids. In germline, CDR1 is MDHEN, CDR2 SYDVKM. V lost 7 bases, J lost 2 bases, and 10 bases stayed unmatched. The CDR3 region has the DNA TGTGCCAGCAATCTCGGGACAGGCTACACCTACGAGCAGTACTTC. Encoded protein: CASNLGTGYTYEQYF.

The chain employs TRBV4-1 and TRBJ1-5; D is perhaps TRBD1 (5 bases). Trimming took 1 base from V and 10 from J, leaving 14 bases between them. In germline, CDR1 is MGHRA, CDR2 YSYEKL. The CDR3 loop spans 14 amino acids. The CDR3 region is CASSQATQGNPQHF. As DNA, the CDR3 is TGCGCCAGCAGCCAAGCTACGCAGGGTAATCCCCAGCATTTT.

This clonotype has more than one count but fewer than ten. The chain combines TRBV2 with TRBJ2-3, with unresolved D. Trimming removed 8 bases from V and 8 bases from J, with 23 bases in between. The CDR3 spans 15 residues. Germline CDR1 reads SNHLY; CDR2 reads FYNNEI. The CDR3 DNA is TGTGCCAGCTCCAAGAACCCCCAAGACCTCCCTACGCAGTATTTT. The encoded protein is CASSKNPQDLPTQYF.

Note on this clonotype: This CDR3 is missing its conserved last phenylalanine or tryptophan, likely due to a read error. CDR3 in amino acids: CAIAQRGNRQETQYC. CDR3 in DNA: TGTGCCATCGCCCAACGGGGAAACCGTCAAGAGACCCAGTACTGC. This chain connects TRBV10-3 to TRBJ2-5; D might be TRBD2 (5 bases). CDR1 is ENHRY and CDR2 is SYGVKD in the germline V gene. V lost 8 bases and J 2 bases, leaving 18 bases between the germline ends. The CDR3 length is 15 residues.

Only a few counts were recorded for this clonotype. V usage is TRBV4-1 and J usage is TRBJ2-1; no clear D gene. The ends were cut back, 4 bases at V and 5 bases at J, with 15 bases in the middle. This CDR3 has 15 residues. In germline, CDR1 is MGHRA, CDR2 YSYEKL. CDR3 DNA sequence: TGCGCCAGCAGCCCGTTTGGGCAGCCCAACAATGAGCAGTTCTTC. Its translation: CASSPFGQPNNEQFF.

V and J are TRBV5-1 and TRBJ2-3, with 7 bases aligning to TRBD2. V was clipped by 4 bases and J by 1 base; unmatched bases: 12. Germline CDR1 SGHRS, CDR2 YFSETQ. CDR3 size: 17 residues. CDR3 protein: CASSPPSWGGGTDTQYF. CDR3 sequence (DNA): TGCGCCAGCAGCCCCCCGAGTTGGGGGGGAGGCACAGATACGCAGTATTTT.

V gene TRBV5-1 combines with J gene TRBJ1-1; D unclear. The CDR3 sequence is 14 residues long. V dropped 0 bases and J dropped 10 bases, with 16 bases sitting between them. Per the germline V gene, CDR1 is SGHRS and CDR2 is YFSETQ. The CDR3 sequence: CASSLAGQHEGAFF. The CDR3 nucleotides read TGCGCCAGCAGCTTGGCCGGGCAGCACGAGGGAGCTTTCTTT. Based on the CDR3 plus reference TRBV5-1 and TRBJ1-1, the full variable domain is KAGVTQTPRYLIKTRGQQVTLSCSPISGHRSVSWYQQTPGQGLQFLFEYFSETQRNKGNFPGRFSGRQFSNSRSEMNVSTLELGDSALYLCASSLAGQHEGAFFGQGTRLTVV.

This clonotype has just a few counts. The V call is TRBV4-1, the J call TRBJ1-4, with D uncertain. The CDR3 length is 16 residues. The V gene's germline CDR1 is MGHRA and CDR2 YSYEKL. The V end was cut by 0 bases, the J end by 0 bases, with 8 bases between. The CDR3 bases are TGCGCCAGCAGCCAAGAAGGAACACCAACTAATGAAAAACTGTTTTTT. Translation: CASSQEGTPTNEKLFF.

This sequence joins TRBV10-3 and TRBJ2-5, with a possible D match to TRBD1 (6 bases). Germline V gives CDR1 ENHRY, CDR2 SYGVKD. This CDR3 contains 17 residues. Trimming left V 3 bases short and J 0 bases short, with 17 bases between. DNA of the CDR3: TGTGCCATCAGTGATGGCCGGGACACCTTGTACCAAGAGACCCAGTACTTC. Translated: CAISDGRDTLYQETQYF.